Below, 11 T cell receptor beta chains from the same sample are listed, as sequenced in a study of T cells in women clearing cervical HPV infection. The repertoire was sequenced with immunoSEQ multiplex PCR; TCRdb's copy has only in-frame clones and lacks some. Found here are 30,000 to 45,000 clones; the top ten clones hold roughly 6%. Material: blood buffy coat. The origin of the receptors is a woman aged 18 to 69 with a cervical HPV16 infection that either progressed to CIN3+ or cleared (not recorded which).

Turning to this clone: The read falls 3 residues short of the CDR3 end, and the missing part is taken from the germline J gene. V and J are TRBV6-4 and TRBJ1-6; 10 bases are shared with TRBD1. Germline trimming cut 1 base from V and 8 bases from J; bases unmatched to any gene: 14. The CDR3 covers 19 residues. The germline V gene has CDR1 MRHNA and CDR2 SNTAGT. The CDR3 reads CASSDFTLPDRGRDSPLHF. CDR3 DNA (partial): TGTGCCAGCAGTGACTTTACCCTCCCGGACAGGGGGAGGGATTCACCC.

CDR3 region: CSASPGSGADTQYF. The covered CDR3 bases are TGCAGTGCTAGTCCCGGGAGCGGGGCAGATACG. V gene TRBV20-1 combines with J gene TRBJ2-3; TRBD2 aligns across 7 bases. Read data end 3 residues before the CDR3 end; the end is taken from the germline J gene. This CDR3 spans 14 amino acids. Trimming at V came to 3 bases and at J to 4 bases, leaving 7 bases not matched to a gene. From germline, CDR1 is DFQATT and CDR2 SNEGSKA (reference sequence).

Remarks on this clone: Read sequence stops 3 residues before the CDR3 end, and the germline J gene provides the missing end. The gene calls are TRBV19 and TRBJ1-1; possible D gene TRBD1, 5 bases. CDR3 length: 14 amino acids. CDR1 and CDR2 (germline): LNHDA, SQIVND (reference sequence). The germline V and J ends were trimmed by 2 bases and 0 bases, with 7 bases remaining between them. This chain's CDR3 is CASSITGVNTEAFF. The covered CDR3 bases are TGTGCCAGTAGTATAACGGGGGTGAACACTGAA.

For this clone: The read finishes 3 residues shy of the CDR3 end, and the germline J gene is used to complete it. J is TRBJ1-2 and V is TRBV19; no clear D gene. V lost 2 bases and J lost 0, with 10 bases in between. The CDR3 is made up of 15 amino acids. Looked up from germline, CDR1 is LNHDA and CDR2 is SQIVND (reference sequence). The chain's CDR3 is CASSINWQSNYGYTF. CDR3 bases read: TGTGCCAGTAGTATAAATTGGCAGTCTAACTATGGC.

As regards this clone: The read halts 3 residues ahead of the CDR3 end, with the missing end drawn from the germline J gene. This chain links TRBV18 with TRBJ2-7; possible D gene TRBD1, 6 bases. Trimming stripped 1 base from V and 4 bases from J, with 14 bases between. Germline lookup yields CDR1 KGHSH and CDR2 LQKENI. The length of the CDR3 is 15 residues. CDR3 residues: CASSPQQGVGYEQYF. The CDR3 bases that were read are TGTGCCAGCTCACCACAACAGGGAGTGGGGTACGAG.

About this clone: The CDR3 extends 3 residues past the end of the read, so its final part is completed from the germline J gene. V gene TRBV2 combines with J gene TRBJ1-1; the match to TRBD1 covers 7 bases. Germline trimming cut 0 bases from V and 1 base from J; bases unmatched to any gene: 2. Germline CDR1 SNHLY, CDR2 FYNNEI. The CDR3 consists of 15 residues. CDR3 bases read: TGTGCCAGCAGTGAAGCCCGGGACAGGAACACTGAA. Its translation: CASSEARDRNTE. The whole CDR3 sequence is CASSEARDRNTEAFF.

For this clone: The observed sequence ends 3 residues before the CDR3 terminus, with the missing tail filled in from the germline J gene. The chain recombines TRBV5-1 with TRBJ1-4; tentative D call: TRBD1 (5 bases). In germline, CDR1 is SGHRS, CDR2 YFSETQ. There are 15 residues in the CDR3. CDR3 DNA (partial): TGCGCCAGCAGCTTGGACCAGGGAATGAATTCACCA. Translating gives CASSLDQGMNSP. The full CDR3 protein is CASSLDQGMNSPLFF.

Comment on this clone: The CDR3 extends 3 residues past the end of the read, so its final part is completed from the germline J gene. This chain links TRBV5-6 with TRBJ2-7; D gene unclear. Germline CDR1 SGHDT, CDR2 YYEEEE. V was cut by 0 bases and J by 6 bases, with 10 bases left in between. This CDR3 comprises 13 residues. The covered CDR3 bases are TGTGCCAGCAGCTTGGTGGCCTTATCCGAG. Encoded protein: CASSLVALSE. The whole CDR3 protein reads CASSLVALSEQYF.

To note about this clone: The read ends 3 residues before the CDR3 terminus; that terminus is restored from the germline J gene. The V and J genes are TRBV2 and TRBJ2-7, with TRBD2 matching 9 bases. From germline, CDR1 is SNHLY and CDR2 FYNNEI. The CDR3 is 14 residues long. V trimming: 8 bases; J trimming: 1 base; junction bases outside the gene matches: 6. The DNA read from the CDR3 is TGTGCCAGCCGACTGACTAGCGGATCCTACGAG. As protein: CASRLTSGSYE. The whole CDR3 is CASRLTSGSYEQYF.

Notes on this clone: The read falls 3 residues short of the CDR3 end, and the missing part is taken from the germline J gene. V usage is TRBV6-1 and J usage is TRBJ1-6; 8 nucleotides match TRBD1. Germline CDR1 reads MNHNS; CDR2 reads SASEGT. The CDR3 is made up of 16 amino acids. The ends lost 3 bases at V and 7 bases at J; junction bases unmatched: 8. The CDR3 DNA, read in part, is TGTGCCAGCAGTGATTGGGCAGGGGGCATGAATTCACCC. Its translation: CASSDWAGGMNSP. The CDR3 reads in full as CASSDWAGGMNSPLHF.

With respect to this clone: The CDR3 is cut off 3 residues early in the read; its end comes from the germline J gene. V is TRBV20-1 and J is TRBJ1-2; possibly TRBD1 for D (6 bases). CDR1 is DFQATT, CDR2 SNEGSKA, per germline (reference sequence). Trimming stripped 2 bases from V and 4 bases from J, with 26 bases between. The CDR3 is made up of 18 amino acids. This CDR3 reads CSARPRGFGADESYGYTF. The CDR3 bases that were read are TGCAGTGCTAGACCGAGGGGGTTTGGAGCAGATGAATCCTATGGC.